The clone carrying this T cell receptor beta chain was found once. No antigen is known for it. The PCR had 60 Vbeta and 13 Jbeta primers. In the authors' workflow: It was a later analysis that counted roughly 80 million unique TCR beta chains, of which roughly 11 million were shared. Data came from immunoSEQ multiplex PCR; TCRdb stores just in-frame clones and leaves some out. V and J calls and clone size are given by that table; D and trimming were obtained from the DNA. The sample records some 110,000 clones, 70% to 85% being singletons. This entry belongs to a study of cytomegalovirus exposure and HLA in healthy donors. Study overall: Researchers previously reported finding roughly 120 million unique TCR beta sequences from about 170 million T cells. Study-wide results and caveats: With later analysis, a missense DCLRE1C variant became linked to TCR beta V- and J-gene trimming. Most likely, a cluster of highly shared sequence variants arose as a sequencing artifact.

The CDR3 spans 14 residues. V was trimmed by 6 bases and J by 1 base, leaving 9 bases between them. The germline CDR1 and CDR2 sequences are MNHNY and SVGAGI (reference sequence). What was sequenced was PBMCs. This TCR was sampled from a woman in her forties in good health and CMV-seropositive. V usage is TRBV6-6 and J usage is TRBJ2-2; TRBD1 is a possible D gene (5 bases). The CDR3 loop reads CASRRTGNTGELFF. CDR3 coding DNA: TGTGCCAGCAGACGTACAGGGAACACCGGGGAGCTGTTTTTT.